What follows describes a single T cell receptor beta chain. The sample belongs to a study of blood T cell repertoires in COVID-19. CDR1 and CDR2 (germline): LGHDT, YNNKEL (reference sequence). Trimming removed 2 bases from V and 6 bases from J; junction bases left unmatched: 9. The CDR3 is made up of 15 amino acids. As originally analysed: Reference gene primer amplification gave nucleated cell count estimates. Libraries were prepared by immunoSEQ multiplex PCR; TCRdb keeps only in-frame clonotypes and omits some of them. D and trimming were read from the DNA, whereas the V and J calls and clone size are those reported in that table. Among some 220,000 clones, nearly 85% were seen once, and the ten largest hold roughly 5%.

The material sequenced was peripheral blood. V and J are TRBV3-1 (or the pseudogene TRBV3-2) and TRBJ2-5, with 7 nucleotides matching TRBD2. This TCR came from a human donor in a cohort sampled during active COVID-19. The CDR3 loop is CASSQMGGEGKTQYF. Written as DNA, the CDR3 is TGTGCCAGCAGCCAAATGGGGGGGGAGGGGAAGACCCAGTACTTC.